This entry describes one T cell receptor beta chain. This sample is part of a study of OX40 agonist ivuxolimab in advanced cancers. Study-wide context: The drug used for patients, ivuxolimab, was an agonistic anti-OX40 (CD134) antibody.

Patients were excluded for autoimmune disease history or systemic immunosuppression. The investigators sampled blood at baseline, at cycle 4 day 1, and at cycle 7 day 1. Sequencing was performed with immunoSEQ multiplex PCR; in TCRdb, only in-frame clones are kept and a portion is missing. Here the sample spans 50,000 to 65,000 clones, around nine tenths being singletons. The CDR3 runs 16 residues. Germline V gene sequence: CDR1 MDHEN, CDR2 SYDVKM. The trim removed 1 base at V and 6 bases at J, leaving 10 bases unmatched. The receptor was isolated from an adult with an advanced solid tumor such as melanoma, head and neck, liver or kidney cancer. The sequencing here drew on CD4+ or CD8+ T cells sorted from blood, taken in a trial of the OX40 agonist ivuxolimab. The chain couples TRBV28 to TRBJ1-2; TRBD1 matches at 8 bases. The DNA for the CDR3 is TGTGCCAGCAGTTTATTTGGTCAGGGGGCAGCCCATGGCTACACCTTC. Translated: CASSLFGQGAAHGYTF.